Shown below are 9 T cell receptor beta chains from a single sample sequenced in a study of blood T cell repertoires in COVID-19. Repertoires were generated with immunoSEQ multiplex PCR, while TCRdb's copy carries only in-frame clones and drops some. The sample lists over 110,000 clones; roughly 80% were seen once. The sequenced sample consisted of peripheral blood. The receptors here all came from a man aged 70-80 years who had recovered from COVID-19.

The CDR3, as DNA: TGTGCCGGACCTGGGGGGGCAACTAATGAAAAACTGTTTTTT. Residues: CAGPGGATNEKLFF. This rearrangement joins TRBV19 to TRBJ1-4, with D possibly TRBD1 on 5 matching bases. This CDR3 has 14 residues. V was clipped by 11 bases and J by 0 bases, with 13 bases between them. Germline lookup yields CDR1 LNHDA and CDR2 SQIVND (reference sequence).

This chain connects TRBV19 to TRBJ1-5; TRBD1 aligns across 10 bases. V was clipped by 7 bases and J by 1 base; unmatched bases: 7. Germline CDR1 is LNHDA and CDR2 is SQIVND (reference sequence). The length of the CDR3 is 16 residues. The CDR3 DNA follows: TGTGCCAGTACCACCCGGGACAGGGGAAGCAATCAGCCCCAGCATTTT. Amino acids: CASTTRDRGSNQPQHF.

This rearrangement joins TRBV13 to TRBJ2-1; perhaps TRBD2 as D (7 bases). Trimming removed 1 base from V and 6 bases from J, with 19 bases in between. Germline V lookup: CDR1 PRHDT, CDR2 FYEKMQ (reference sequence). CDR3 size: 17 residues. CDR3 in amino acids: CASSLVGGPGSRNEQFF. The CDR3 DNA follows: TGTGCCAGCAGCTTAGTCGGGGGGCCGGGTTCGCGCAATGAGCAGTTCTTC.

The CDR3 sequence is CASSLAGTIYEQYF. CDR3 coding DNA: TGCGCCAGCAGCTTGGCCGGGACTATCTACGAGCAGTACTTC. The rearrangement uses TRBV5-1 and TRBJ2-7, with 7 bases fitting TRBD2. Germline V lookup: CDR1 SGHRS, CDR2 YFSETQ. The CDR3 covers 14 residues. Trimming removed 0 bases from V and 3 bases from J; junction bases left unmatched: 3.

This sequence joins TRBV5-1 and TRBJ2-1; 11 nucleotides match TRBD1. The V gene end was trimmed by 4 bases and the J gene end by 3 bases; junction bases not matched to a gene: 3. CDR3 size: 15 residues. Per germline, CDR1 SGHRS and CDR2 YFSETQ. The chain's CDR3 is CASSTGTGGYNEQFF. The CDR3 DNA sequence: TGCGCCAGCAGCACCGGGACAGGGGGCTACAATGAGCAGTTCTTC.

For this clone: The sample holds other DNA sequences that translate to the same CDR3. The rearrangement uses TRBV7-9 and TRBJ2-1, with D perhaps matching TRBD2 (6 bases). Germline V gene data show CDR1 as SEHNR and CDR2 as FQNEAQ (reference sequence). The CDR3 consists of 15 residues. V shed 5 bases and J shed 0 bases, with 11 bases lying between them. CDR3 sequence reads: CASSPRDSSYNEQFF. The CDR3 bases are TGTGCCAGCAGCCCCCGGGACTCCTCCTACAATGAGCAGTTCTTC.

This chain connects TRBV4-3 to TRBJ2-4, with D tentatively TRBD1 (5 bases). The V gene's germline CDR1 is LGHNA and CDR2 YSLEER. The germline V and J ends were trimmed by 0 bases and 0 bases, with 9 bases remaining between them. The CDR3 totals 16 residues. This CDR3 is CASSQDYRLAKNIQYF. The CDR3 bases are TGCGCCAGCAGCCAAGATTACAGGTTAGCCAAAAACATTCAGTACTTC.

The chain links TRBV24-1 to TRBJ2-3, with a weak D call TRBD2 (6 bases). The CDR3 loop spans 17 amino acids. Trimming cost V 5 bases and J 0 bases, with 17 bases left between them. Germline V gene data show CDR1 as KGHDR and CDR2 as SFDVKD. DNA of the CDR3: TGTGCCACCAGTGCCCAGAGGCTAGCGCCTAGCACAGATACGCAGTATTTT. Its protein product is CATSAQRLAPSTDTQYF.

J is TRBJ1-3 and V is TRBV7-9; TRBD1 is a possible D gene (5 bases). This CDR3 is 14 amino acids long. CDR1 is SEHNR and CDR2 is FQNEAQ in the germline V gene (reference sequence). With 5 bases removed from V and 0 bases from J, the gap between germline ends came to 8 bases. The CDR3 sequence is CASSQDSSGNTIYF. The CDR3 region has the DNA TGTGCCAGCAGCCAAGACAGCTCTGGAAACACCATATATTTT.